This T cell receptor (beta chain) appears in the sequencing data of a study of blood T cell repertoires in COVID-19. Study background: The United States, Italy and Spain provided the acute and convalescent COVID-19 samples. Sources were T cells, B-cell-depleted T cells, or PBMCs; the material itself was cDNA or gDNA.

Original analysis: Estimated nucleated cell counts came from reference gene primer amplification. Profiling relied on immunoSEQ multiplex PCR, and the TCRdb table lists in-frame clones only, not all of them. V, J and clone size are those of that table, while D and trimming were read from the DNA. The table includes 150,000 to 200,000 clones, 88% detected once. Trimming removed 1 base from V and 4 bases from J; junction bases left unmatched: 2. CDR1 and CDR2 (germline): LGHDT, YNNKEL (reference sequence). The CDR3 loop spans 14 amino acids. The participants were between about 18 and 90 years old and came from 24 US areas. This clone was recorded only once.

The sequence derives from a woman between 50 and 59 years old who had recovered from COVID-19. The sample taken for sequencing was PBMCs or T cells enriched from blood (not recorded which). The genes are TRBV3-1 (or the pseudogene TRBV3-2) and TRBJ2-5; 8 positions agree with TRBD2. This CDR3 reads CASSQAGGAETQYF. CDR3 nucleotides: TGTGCCAGCAGCCAAGCGGGGGGGGCAGAGACCCAGTACTTC.